This TCR beta chain was identified in a study of T cells in Graves' hyperthyroidism and ophthalmopathy. This CDR3 spans 14 amino acids. The V gene end was trimmed by 6 bases and the J gene end by 5 bases; junction bases not matched to a gene: 9. Per the germline V gene, CDR1 is SGHDN and CDR2 is FVKESK. In its sample, this clonotype was seen a few times. Authors of the study amplified TCR beta CDR3 regions from RNA transcripts. An initial round of RT-PCR targeting the TCR CDR3 relied on the HTBI primer set. Each CDR3 protein gets one entry after TCRdb re-called the multiplex PCR reads with MiXCR. The sample shows 450,000 to 650,000 distinct CDR3 sequences, about 15% of them seen only once.

The sequenced material came from blood. The TCR comes from a woman aged 18-29 years with Graves' ophthalmopathy. The J gene is TRBJ1-1, the V gene TRBV14, with 7 bases identical to TRBD1. The CDR3: CASSPYRGGTEAFF. The CDR3 DNA reads TGTGCCAGCAGTCCCTACAGGGGAGGGACTGAAGCTTTCTTT.